These 20 T cell receptor beta chains share one sample of origin, sequenced in a study of T cell repertoires in cytomegalovirus infection. Via MiXCR, TCRdb re-called the reads, giving one row per CDR3 protein. The sample carries a few hundred thousand distinct CDR3 sequences, about 18% recorded once. Sequenced sample: CD8+ T cells from PBMCs. The receptor source for this set is a human donor in good health (CMV status not recorded). Some clones in this sample may be carry-over from other donors' samples.

This clonotype was seen more than once but under ten times. V usage is TRBV7-6 and J usage is TRBJ2-2; D remains ambiguous. The V gene lost 5 bases and the J gene lost 1 base, with 11 bases spanning the gap. Germline CDR1 SGHVS, CDR2 FNYEAQ. The CDR3 loop spans 15 amino acids. CDR3 residues: CASSQDPMNTGELFF. CDR3 coding DNA: TGTGCCAGCAGCCAAGACCCCATGAACACCGGGGAGCTGTTTTTT.

This clonotype was detected only once. The CDR3 reads CASSYSAPGQGGNEKLFF. In DNA form, the CDR3 reads TGTGCCAGCAGTTACTCGGCCCCTGGACAGGGGGGTAATGAAAAACTGTTTTTT. The V gene is TRBV6-6, the J gene TRBJ1-4; 10 positions agree with TRBD1. J lost 4 bases, V lost 0 bases, and 8 bases had no gene match. CDR3 length: 18 residues. Germline loops: CDR1 MNHNY, CDR2 SVGAGI (reference sequence).

CDR3 amino acids: CASSQPLGGGGCEQFF. The CDR3 DNA sequence: TGCGCCAGCAGTCAGCCCCTCGGGGGGGGCGGGTGTGAGCAGTTCTTC. The chain couples TRBV23-1 to TRBJ2-1, with 8 bases identical to TRBD2. TRBV23-1 is labeled an ORF, and its function is uncertain. The trim removed 3 bases at V and 9 bases at J, leaving 13 bases unmatched. The CDR3 totals 16 residues.

The J gene is TRBJ1-2, the V gene TRBV7-6; 7 bases fit TRBD1. V shed 1 base, J shed 4 bases, and the junction held 9 bases outside the gene matches. This CDR3 has 16 residues. The germline V gene has CDR1 SGHVS and CDR2 FNYEAQ. CDR3 in amino acids: CASSLVEGALIYGYTF. CDR3 in DNA: TGTGCCAGCAGCTTAGTTGAGGGGGCCCTGATCTATGGCTACACCTTC.

This clonotype was found many times. This chain uses TRBV2 with TRBJ2-2; tentative D call: TRBD2 (7 bases). Between the trimmed V and J ends, which lost 7 bases and 5 bases, there was a span of 14 bases. The CDR3 totals 14 residues. The germline gives CDR1 SNHLY, CDR2 FYNNEI. In DNA, the CDR3 is TGTGCCAGCATAACCAGGGGAGGGACCGGGGAGCTGTTTTTT. This encodes CASITRGGTGELFF.

In this sample, this clonotype turned up a few times. V gene TRBV15 combines with J gene TRBJ1-2; possible D gene TRBD1, 6 bases. The CDR3 length is 14 residues. Trimming cost V 2 bases and J 6 bases, with 13 bases left between them. Germline V gene lookup returns CDR1 LNHNV and CDR2 YYDKDF (reference sequence). CDR3 bases: TGTGCCACCAGCAGAAACCGGGACAAGAATGGCTACACCTTC. Amino acids: CATSRNRDKNGYTF.

In this sample, this clonotype turned up many times. The chain recombines TRBV27 with TRBJ1-1; no firm D call. The ends were cut back, 6 bases at V and 0 bases at J, with 8 bases in the middle. Germline V CDR1 and CDR2: MNHEY, SMNVEV (reference sequence). This CDR3 has 13 residues. The DNA for the CDR3 is TGTGCCAGCAGCTTAAGTGTGAACACTGAAGCTTTCTTT. This gives the protein CASSLSVNTEAFF.

The table lists this clonotype with many counts. The DNA of the CDR3 is TGTGCCAGCATTCCGGAGGCAGGGCCATTCCCAGATACGCAGTATTTT. Its translation: CASIPEAGPFPDTQYF. The genes are TRBV7-9 and TRBJ2-3; the D call may be TRBD1 or TRBD2 (5 bases each). V was shortened by 7 bases and J by 4 bases, with 21 bases between the two germline ends. The CDR3 is 16 amino acids. Germline assignment: CDR1 SEHNR and CDR2 FQNEAQ (reference sequence).

This clonotype was recorded a few times. The chain links TRBV7-9 to TRBJ1-1; D is possibly TRBD1 (6 bases). CDR1 SEHNR and CDR2 FQNEAQ come from the germline V gene (reference sequence). The ends were cut back, 1 base at V and 1 base at J, with 16 bases in the middle. This CDR3 is 17 amino acids long. Written as DNA, the CDR3 is TGTGCCAGCAGCTTAGGCGGGGGACATCGGGAGAACACTGAAGCTTTCTTT. Translated: CASSLGGGHRENTEAFF.

The chain has TRBV7-9 and TRBJ2-5; TRBD1 matches at 10 bases. CDR3 length equals 16 residues. The junction had 3 bases not matched to a gene; V was cut back by 2 bases and J by 0 bases. In germline, CDR1 is SEHNR, CDR2 FQNEAQ (reference sequence). CDR3 amino acids: CASSLQDRGNQETQYF. For the CDR3, the DNA is TGTGCCAGCAGCTTACAGGACAGGGGGAACCAAGAGACCCAGTACTTC.

The V gene is TRBV4-3, the J gene TRBJ2-7; 7 positions agree with TRBD2. The germline CDR1 and CDR2 sequences are LGHNA and YSLEER. Unmatched junction bases numbered 12, after V lost 0 bases and J lost 4 bases. This CDR3 has 17 amino acids. The CDR3 nucleotides read TGCGCCAGCAGCCAAGAGGTCGGCGGGGGACCAGGGTACGAGCAGTACTTC. This codes for CASSQEVGGGPGYEQYF.

This clonotype occurred many times. The chain links TRBV6-1 to TRBJ1-2; D uncertain. The CDR3 length is 16 residues. Germline assignment: CDR1 MNHNS and CDR2 SASEGT. Deletions cut 7 bases from V and 6 bases from J, with 24 bases between. The CDR3 region has the DNA TGTGCCAGCACCAGCTCACAGAGAGGGTTCCGTGATGGCTACACCTTC. As protein: CASTSSQRGFRDGYTF.

This clonotype showed up many times. DNA of the CDR3: TGTGCCAGCAGTTTAGGGGGCCTGAACATTCAGTACTTC. It codes for CASSLGGLNIQYF. The genes are TRBV12-3 or TRBV12-4 and TRBJ2-4; D perhaps matches TRBD1 (5 bases). The CDR3 covers 13 residues. Trimming pared 1 base from V and 7 bases from J, leaving 8 bases between.

The genes are TRBV7-9 and TRBJ2-3, with no clear D. The CDR3 has 14 residues. Germline V gene sequence: CDR1 SEHNR, CDR2 FQNEAQ (reference sequence). Between the trimmed V and J ends, which lost 5 bases and 2 bases, there was a span of 11 bases. In nucleotides, the CDR3 is TGTGCCAGCAGCCGAGACACCGCCACAGATACGCAGTATTTT. It encodes CASSRDTATDTQYF.

The chain couples TRBV20-1 to TRBJ1-5, with no clear D. This CDR3 comprises 12 residues. Trimming removed 5 bases from V and 6 bases from J, with 11 bases in between. The germline CDR1 and CDR2 sequences are DFQATT and SNEGSKA (reference sequence). CDR3: CSAVAVGQPQHF. The CDR3 DNA reads TGCAGTGCTGTGGCCGTAGGTCAGCCCCAGCATTTT.

This clonotype occurred many times. The chain carries TRBV27 and TRBJ2-7; the D call may be TRBD1 or TRBD2 (5 bases each). Germline CDR1 MNHEY, CDR2 SMNVEV (reference sequence). V was trimmed by 3 bases and J by 2 bases, leaving 8 bases between them. This CDR3 contains 13 residues. The CDR3 loop is CASSLSGPYEQYF. The CDR3 nucleotides are TGTGCCAGCAGTTTGTCGGGACCCTACGAGCAGTACTTC.

The J gene is TRBJ1-6, the V gene TRBV20-1; D uncertain. CDR1 and CDR2 (germline): DFQATT, SNEGSKA (reference sequence). This CDR3 comprises 16 residues. With 5 bases removed from V and 0 bases from J, the gap between germline ends came to 14 bases. In DNA form, the CDR3 reads TGCAGTGCTGAACGACTTGACTTCTCCTATAATTCACCCCTCCACTTT. It is translated as CSAERLDFSYNSPLHF.

This rearrangement joins TRBV12-3 or TRBV12-4 to TRBJ2-7; 10 nucleotides align to TRBD1. This CDR3 is 16 amino acids long. Germline trimming cut 5 bases from V and 3 bases from J; bases unmatched to any gene: 10. The CDR3 sequence: CASSPPLTGGFYEQYF. CDR3 nucleotide sequence: TGTGCCAGCAGTCCCCCGCTGACAGGGGGCTTCTACGAGCAGTACTTC.

Concerning this clonotype itself: A much more abundant neighbour one base away suggests this may be a read error. The V call is TRBV4-1, the J call TRBJ1-1, with 7 positions matching TRBD1. The CDR3 contains 17 residues. Trimming cost V 0 bases and J 2 bases; bases outside gene matches: 9. CDR1 and CDR2 from the germline V gene are MGHRA and YSYEKL. The CDR3 spells CASSQDQGVELNTEAFF. CDR3 nucleotide sequence: TGCGCCAGCAGCCAAGATCAGGGGGTCGAGCTAAACACTGAAGCTTTCTTT.

The sample holds a few counts of this clonotype. The chain couples TRBV9 to TRBJ2-1; D is undetermined. V lost 1 base, J lost 7 bases, and 6 bases lay in between. Germline V CDR1 and CDR2: SGDLS, YYNGEE. The CDR3 runs to 12 residues. The CDR3 loop is CASSVQGNEQFF. For the CDR3, the DNA is TGTGCCAGCAGCGTACAAGGTAATGAGCAGTTCTTC.